The 3 T cell receptor beta chains presented below share a single source sample, sequenced in a study of cytotoxic CD8 clonotypes in ibrutinib-treated CLL. Here immunoSEQ multiplex PCR was the method, and the copy in TCRdb shows in-frame clones only, minus some. The sample holds more than 60,000 clones, approximately 87% seen once. The sequenced sample was PBMCs, obtained after 24 months of ibrutinib treatment. The receptors derive from a human donor with chronic lymphocytic leukemia.

The rearrangement joins TRBV29-1 to TRBJ2-5; tentatively, D is TRBD1 (6 bases). CDR3 length: 16 residues. Trimming shortened V by 6 bases and J by 1 base, and 21 bases separated the two germline ends. In germline, CDR1 is SQVTM, CDR2 ANQGSEA. The CDR3 sequence: CSVSHTGTSSQETQYF. The CDR3 region has the DNA TGCAGCGTGTCTCACACCGGGACAAGCAGCCAAGAGACCCAGTACTTC. Combining the CDR3 with reference TRBV29-1 and TRBJ2-5 gives the whole variable domain SAVISQKPSRDICQRGTSLTIQCQVDSQVTMMFWYRQQPGQSLTLIATANQGSEATYESGFVIDKFPISRPNLTFSTLTVSNMSPEDSSIYLCSVSHTGTSSQETQYFGPGTRLLVL.

The rearrangement links TRBV7-9 to TRBJ1-1; D is uncertain. V lost 1 base and J lost 1, with 10 bases in between. CDR1 is SEHNR and CDR2 is FQNEAQ in the germline V gene (reference sequence). The CDR3 spans 15 residues. The CDR3: CASSLGEVGNTEAFF. CDR3 DNA sequence: TGTGCCAGCAGCTTAGGGGAAGTGGGGAACACTGAAGCTTTCTTT.

This clone was picked up one time. The CDR3 spells CASSPSGTGDNQPQHF. In nucleotides, the CDR3 is TGTGCCAGCAGTCCTTCCGGGACAGGGGACAATCAGCCCCAGCATTTT. V gene TRBV28 combines with J gene TRBJ1-5; 10 positions match TRBD1. The CDR3 totals 16 residues. The J segment lost 3 bases and the V segment lost 5 bases, leaving 7 bases of the junction unmatched. CDR1 and CDR2 (germline): MDHEN, SYDVKM.